The clone carrying this T cell receptor (beta chain) was seen many times. Time point described: patch test 1, 2 weeks after DPC sensitization. Sample treatment: therapeutic diphenylcyclopropenone sensitization with weekly scalp DPC. TCRdb redid the calling of the RACE reads with MiXCR, one entry per CDR3 protein. The sample includes around 380,000 distinct CDR3 sequences, around 4.8% of them seen just once. This specimen belongs to a study of human T cells and chemical hapten exposure. Study information: Minor pooled library volume differences mainly drove per-sample TCR yield variation.

CDR3 length: 16 residues. CDR1 and CDR2 from the germline V gene are SEHNR and FQNEAQ (reference sequence). V was shortened by 5 bases and J by 2 bases, with 17 bases between the two germline ends. Sequencing was performed on whole blood, taken in connection with sensitization to the hapten diphenylcyclopropenone (DPC). The chain uses TRBV7-9 and TRBJ2-3; D remains ambiguous. The TCR originated in a woman between 45 and 60 years old with alopecia areata. Some clones in this sample may be carry-over from other donors' samples. CDR3 DNA: TGTGCCAGCAGCCGAGGATCGGCGGAGTACACAGATACGCAGTATTTT. This encodes CASSRGSAEYTDTQYF.